The rows below give T cell receptor beta chains drawn from one sample of a study of blood T cell repertoires in COVID-19. Method: immunoSEQ multiplex PCR; TCRdb's copy keeps in-frame clones and lacks some. Here the sample spans about 460,000 clones, roughly nine tenths being singletons. The sample was PBMCs or T cells enriched from blood (not recorded which). The receptors shown here come from an older woman who had recovered from COVID-19. CDR3s include the opening cysteine and the closing phenylalanine or tryptophan. The D gene is left open where the match is weak. Clone size is given for some rows only: seen once, a few or many times, or a class if the clone is expanded.

NA	TRBJ1-5	NA	TRBV2	12	CASSATAQPQHF	TGTGCCAGCAGTGCGACAGCTCAGCCCCAGCATTTT
NA	TRBJ1-5	NA	TRBV6-5	13	CASTGAPSQPQHF	TGTGCCAGCACAGGGGCGCCGAGTCAGCCCCAGCATTTT
NA	TRBJ2-7	TRBD1	TRBV19	19	CASSIARGLGQGFSYEQYF	TGTGCCAGTAGTATTGCCCGCGGCTTGGGACAGGGATTCTCCTACGAGCAGTACTTC
once	TRBJ2-2	NA	TRBV6-6	13	CASILVAPGELFF	TGTGCCAGCATCCTAGTGGCGCCCGGGGAGCTGTTTTTT
NA	TRBJ2-1	TRBD2	TRBV6-4	16	CASSLTPGLAAPEQFF	TGTGCCAGCAGTTTAACCCCGGGACTAGCGGCTCCTGAGCAGTTCTTC
NA	TRBJ1-2	NA	TRBV7-9	13	CASSPLGVYGYTF	TGTGCCAGCAGCCCTTTAGGAGTTTATGGCTACACCTTC
NA	TRBJ1-2	TRBD1	TRBV18	13	CASSTNRGYGYTF	TGTGCCAGCTCAACGAACAGGGGTTATGGCTACACCTTC
NA	TRBJ1-4	NA	TRBV10-1	15	CATVCQGVEDEKLFF	TGCGCCACCGTTTGCCAAGGGGTCGAAGATGAAAAACTGTTTTTT
NA	TRBJ1-2	NA	TRBV11-2	13	CASSLQENYGYTF	TGTGCCAGCAGCTTACAGGAAAACTATGGCTACACCTTC
NA	TRBJ2-4	TRBD1	TRBV9	20	CASSAATGTGPDLAKNIQYF	TGTGCCAGCAGCGCAGCGACTGGGACAGGACCCGATCTAGCCAAAAACATTCAGTACTTC
NA	TRBJ2-3	TRBD1	TRBV2	14	CASSQTGGVDTQYF	TGTGCCAGCAGCCAGACAGGGGGCGTGGATACGCAGTATTTT
NA	TRBJ2-3	TRBD1	TRBV4-1	16	CASSQVRTGSTDTQYF	TGCGCCAGCAGCCAAGTGAGGACAGGGAGCACAGATACGCAGTATTTT
NA	TRBJ1-4	NA	TRBV30	14	CAWSDQGGREKLFF	TGTGCCTGGAGTGATCAGGGAGGGAGGGAAAAACTGTTTTTT
NA	TRBJ1-4	TRBD1	TRBV28	15	CASSRNRGRSEKLFF	TGTGCCAGCAGTCGTAACAGGGGGCGCAGTGAAAAACTGTTTTTT
once	TRBJ1-3	TRBD1	TRBV10-2	15	CASSETGGAGNTIYF	TGCGCCAGCAGTGAAACAGGGGGGGCCGGAAACACCATATATTTT
NA	TRBJ2-1	TRBD1	TRBV2	14	CASSGGGAGNEQFF	TGTGCCAGCAGTGGAGGGGGCGCGGGCAATGAGCAGTTCTTC
NA	TRBJ2-2	NA	TRBV11-3	14	CASSPTGIPGELFF	TGTGCCAGCAGCCCCACAGGGATTCCCGGGGAGCTGTTTTTT
NA	TRBJ1-5	NA	TRBV27	13	CASSWQVNQPQHF	TGTGCCAGCAGTTGGCAGGTCAATCAGCCCCAGCATTTT
NA	TRBJ1-1	NA	TRBV28	15	CASSLSQLQNTEAFF	TGTGCCAGCAGTCTCTCCCAACTCCAGAACACTGAAGCTTTCTTT
NA	TRBJ1-6	NA	TRBV4-1	16	CASSQEGSSYNSPLHF	TGCGCCAGCAGCCAGGAGGGGAGCTCCTATAATTCACCCCTCCACTTT
NA	TRBJ2-3	TRBD2	TRBV3-1/TRBV3-2	18	CASSEGLAGGHATDTQYF	TGTGCCAGCAGCGAAGGACTAGCGGGGGGGCACGCCACAGATACGCAGTATTTT
NA	TRBJ1-2	NA	TRBV28	12	CASSQGNYGYTF	TGTGCCAGCAGCCAGGGTAACTATGGCTACACCTTC
NA	TRBJ2-1	NA	TRBV4-1	16	CASSQVGAVANNEQFF	TGCGCCAGCAGCCAAGTTGGGGCTGTCGCGAACAATGAGCAGTTCTTC
NA	TRBJ1-3	NA	TRBV2	15	CASREVRSSGNTIYF	TGTGCCAGCAGGGAGGTTAGGAGCTCTGGAAACACCATATATTTT
NA	TRBJ1-4	NA	TRBV29-1	13	CSVERSFGEKLFF	TGCAGCGTTGAACGGTCCTTCGGGGAAAAACTGTTTTTT
NA	TRBJ1-3	NA	TRBV10-3	16	CAISEQVNFSGNTIYF	TGTGCCATCAGTGAACAGGTTAACTTCTCTGGAAACACCATATATTTT
once	TRBJ2-2	TRBD1	TRBV2	15	CASSFRTGGFGELFF	TGTGCCAGCAGCTTCAGGACAGGGGGCTTCGGGGAGCTGTTTTTT
NA	TRBJ2-7	NA	TRBV5-1	14	CASSFRGTTYEQYF	TGCGCCAGCAGCTTTCGGGGGACGACCTACGAGCAGTACTTC
NA	TRBJ1-2	NA	TRBV6-1	14	CASSDPWGEHGYTF	TGTGCCAGCAGTGACCCTTGGGGGGAACATGGCTACACCTTC
NA	TRBJ1-1	NA	TRBV6-5	13	CASSWGRETEAFF	TGTGCCAGCAGTTGGGGCAGGGAAACTGAAGCTTTCTTT
NA	TRBJ1-1	NA	TRBV12-3/TRBV12-4	13	CASRLQMNTEAFF	TGTGCCAGCAGGCTACAGATGAACACTGAAGCTTTCTTT
NA	TRBJ1-2	TRBD1	TRBV11-2	14	CASSLGRGSYGYTF	TGTGCCAGCAGCTTAGGCAGGGGGTCGTATGGCTACACCTTC
NA	TRBJ1-1	TRBD1	TRBV11-2	14	CASSSDRVNTEAFF	TGTGCCAGCAGCTCGGACAGGGTGAACACTGAAGCTTTCTTT
NA	TRBJ2-1	TRBD1	TRBV7-2	14	CASSFHRGNNEQFF	TGTGCCAGCAGCTTCCACAGGGGTAACAATGAGCAGTTCTTC
NA	TRBJ1-2	TRBD1	TRBV7-9	15	CASSIPTGGAGGYTF	TGTGCCAGCAGCATCCCGACAGGGGGCGCGGGTGGCTACACCTTC
NA	TRBJ1-1	TRBD1	TRBV9	14	CASSATGAFLEAFF	TGTGCCAGCAGCGCTACAGGGGCGTTTCTTGAAGCTTTCTTT
NA	TRBJ1-2	NA	TRBV7-9	14	CASSLGLTNYGYTF	TGTGCCAGCAGCTTAGGGCTGACTAACTATGGCTACACCTTC
once	TRBJ2-4	NA	TRBV5-1	15	CASSFQGRGENIQYF	TGCGCCAGCAGCTTTCAGGGTAGGGGCGAAAACATTCAGTACTTC
NA	TRBJ1-2	NA	TRBV5-8	16	CASSLEGGTGNYGYTF	TGTGCCAGCAGCTTGGAAGGGGGAACCGGGAACTATGGCTACACCTTC
NA	TRBJ2-5	NA	TRBV2	13	CASSEGQVVAQYF	TGTGCCAGCAGTGAAGGACAGGTCGTTGCCCAGTACTTC
NA	TRBJ1-1	TRBD1	TRBV29-1	12	CSVDRGRTEAFF	TGCAGCGTTGACAGGGGGCGCACTGAAGCTTTCTTT
NA	TRBJ2-1	NA	TRBV19	12	CASRRGANEQFF	TGTGCCAGTAGACGGGGGGCGAATGAGCAGTTCTTC
NA	TRBJ2-7	NA	TRBV6-5	14	CASYSKSRSYEQYF	TGTGCCAGCTATTCCAAGAGTCGCTCCTACGAGCAGTACTTC
NA	TRBJ1-2	NA	TRBV2	12	CASKDNNYGYTF	TGTGCCAGCAAGGACAATAACTATGGCTACACCTTC
NA	TRBJ2-7	TRBD2	TRBV4-1	17	CASSQDSSGGSSYEQYF	TGCGCCAGCAGCCAAGATTCAAGCGGGGGCAGCTCCTACGAGCAGTACTTC
NA	TRBJ2-7	NA	TRBV9	15	CASSRERVNSYEQYF	TGTGCCAGCAGCCGGGAAAGGGTTAATTCCTACGAGCAGTACTTC
NA	TRBJ1-1	NA	TRBV25-1	13	CASSDQGNTEAFF	TGTGCCAGCAGTGACCAGGGGAACACTGAAGCTTTCTTT
NA	TRBJ1-5	TRBD1	TRBV6-6	14	CASRTGGPNQPQHF	TGTGCCAGCAGAACAGGGGGCCCTAATCAGCCCCAGCATTTT
NA	TRBJ1-2	NA	TRBV3-1/TRBV3-2	13	CASRAPGGYGYTF	TGTGCCAGCAGAGCACCGGGGGGCTATGGCTACACCTTC